This T cell receptor (beta chain) was sequenced in a study of T cell responses to AZD1222 COVID-19 vaccine. Findings and caveats of the study: Researchers report vaccine-associated CD4 TCRs spanning spike, with dominance at 160-218 and 743-854. All repertoire sampling was performed exclusively after the peak T cell response. Of the AZD1222 recipients, only 6 or 7 were seropositive at baseline.

Of note for this clone: The antigen remains unidentified.

Sequencing was performed with immunoSEQ multiplex PCR; in TCRdb, only in-frame clones are kept and a portion is missing. The profile shows 90,000 to 120,000 clones, about 90% of them singletons. This TCR came from an adult in good health. Sequences were derived from peripheral blood, sampled on day 0 of AZD1222 vaccination.

CDR3 region: CASSLTQGAVGYTF. In DNA, the CDR3 is TGTGCCAGCAGTTTAACTCAGGGGGCGGTTGGCTACACCTTC. The genes are TRBV28 and TRBJ1-2; the match to TRBD1 covers 8 bases. CDR1 is MDHEN, CDR2 SYDVKM, per germline. After removal of 2 bases from V and 7 bases from J, the junction contained 6 bases not matched to a gene. CDR3 size: 14 residues.